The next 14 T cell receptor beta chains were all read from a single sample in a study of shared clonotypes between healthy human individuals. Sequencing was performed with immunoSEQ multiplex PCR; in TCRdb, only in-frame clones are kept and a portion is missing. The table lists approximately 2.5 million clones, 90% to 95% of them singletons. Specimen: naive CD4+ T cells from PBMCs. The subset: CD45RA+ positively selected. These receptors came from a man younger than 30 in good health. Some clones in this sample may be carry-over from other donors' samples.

DNA of the CDR3: TGTGCCATCAGTGAGTCGAGCGGGAGGGCCTACGAGCAGTACTTC. Protein: CAISESSGRAYEQYF. This chain connects TRBV10-3 to TRBJ2-7, with 10 positions matching TRBD2. Trimming took 0 bases from V and 2 from J; bases not matched to a gene: 1. Germline CDR1 reads ENHRY; CDR2 reads SYGVKD. This CDR3 is built from 15 residues.

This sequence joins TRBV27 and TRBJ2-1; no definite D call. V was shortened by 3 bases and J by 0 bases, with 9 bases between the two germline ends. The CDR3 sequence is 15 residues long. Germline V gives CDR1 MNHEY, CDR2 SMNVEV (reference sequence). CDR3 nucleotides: TGTGCCAGCAGTTTCTCGACAAGCTCCTACAATGAGCAGTTCTTC. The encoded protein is CASSFSTSSYNEQFF.

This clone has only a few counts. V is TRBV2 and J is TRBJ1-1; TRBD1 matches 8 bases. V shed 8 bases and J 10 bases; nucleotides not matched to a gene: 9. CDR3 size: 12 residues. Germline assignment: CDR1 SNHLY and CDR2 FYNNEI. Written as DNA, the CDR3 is TGTGCCAGCTTTGGACAGGGAGGGGGAGCTTTCTTT. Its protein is CASFGQGGGAFF.

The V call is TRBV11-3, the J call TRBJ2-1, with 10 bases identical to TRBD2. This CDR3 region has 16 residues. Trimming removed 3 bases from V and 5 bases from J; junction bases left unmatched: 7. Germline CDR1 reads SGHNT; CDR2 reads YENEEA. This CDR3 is CASSFRSGREHNEQFF. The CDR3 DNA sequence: TGTGCCAGCAGCTTTCGAAGCGGGAGGGAACACAATGAGCAGTTCTTC.

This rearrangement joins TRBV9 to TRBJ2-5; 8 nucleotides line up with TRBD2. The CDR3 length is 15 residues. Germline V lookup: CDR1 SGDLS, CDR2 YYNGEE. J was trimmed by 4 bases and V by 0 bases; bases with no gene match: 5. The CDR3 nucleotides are TGTGCCAGCAGCGTAGGGGACGGGAGGGCAGAGACCCAGTACTTC. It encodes CASSVGDGRAETQYF.

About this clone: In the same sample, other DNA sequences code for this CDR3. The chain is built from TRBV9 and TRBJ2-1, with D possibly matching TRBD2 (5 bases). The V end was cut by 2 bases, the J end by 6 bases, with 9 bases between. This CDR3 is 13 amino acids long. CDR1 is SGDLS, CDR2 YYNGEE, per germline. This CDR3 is CASSVTRSNEQFF. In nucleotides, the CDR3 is TGTGCCAGCAGCGTCACTAGATCCAATGAGCAGTTCTTC. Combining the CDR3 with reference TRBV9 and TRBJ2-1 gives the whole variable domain DSGVTQTPKHLITATGQRVTLRCSPRSGDLSVYWYQQSLDQGLQFLIQYYNGEERAKGNILERFSAQQFPDLHSELNLSSLELGDSALYFCASSVTRSNEQFFGPGTRLTVL.

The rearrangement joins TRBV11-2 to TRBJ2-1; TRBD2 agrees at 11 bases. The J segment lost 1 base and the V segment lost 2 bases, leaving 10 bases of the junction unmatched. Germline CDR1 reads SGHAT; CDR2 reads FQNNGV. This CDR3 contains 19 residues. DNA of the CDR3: TGTGCCAGCAGCTTATTGAGTCCAGGGACTAGCGGTTCCTACAATGAGCAGTTCTTC. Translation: CASSLLSPGTSGSYNEQFF.

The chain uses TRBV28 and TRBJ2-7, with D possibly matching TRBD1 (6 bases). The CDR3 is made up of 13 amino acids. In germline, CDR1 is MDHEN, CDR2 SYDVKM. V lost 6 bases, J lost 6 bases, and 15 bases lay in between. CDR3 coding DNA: TGTGCCAGCAGGAGGACAGTTCCCGGCGAGCAGTACTTC. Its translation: CASRRTVPGEQYF.

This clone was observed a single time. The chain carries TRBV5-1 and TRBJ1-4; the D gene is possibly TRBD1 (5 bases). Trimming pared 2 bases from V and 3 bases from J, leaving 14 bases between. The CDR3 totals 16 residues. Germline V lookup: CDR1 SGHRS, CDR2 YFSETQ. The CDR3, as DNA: TGCGCCAGCAGCTTCAAGACAGCCGCCTCTAATGAAAAACTGTTTTTT. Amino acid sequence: CASSFKTAASNEKLFF.

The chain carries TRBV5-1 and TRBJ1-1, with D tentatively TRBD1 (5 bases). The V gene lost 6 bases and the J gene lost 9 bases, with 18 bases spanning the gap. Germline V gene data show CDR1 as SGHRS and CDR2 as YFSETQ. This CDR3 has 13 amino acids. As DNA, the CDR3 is TGCGCCAGCATGTTGGCGGGTGGGACTAAAGCTTTCTTT. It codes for CASMLAGGTKAFF.

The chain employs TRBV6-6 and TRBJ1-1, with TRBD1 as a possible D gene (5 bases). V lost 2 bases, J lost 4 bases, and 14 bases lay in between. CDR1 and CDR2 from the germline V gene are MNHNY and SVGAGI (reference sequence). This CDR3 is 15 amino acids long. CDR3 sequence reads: CASSYRGGGGTEAFF. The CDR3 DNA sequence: TGTGCCAGCAGTTACCGTGGGGGAGGAGGCACTGAAGCTTTCTTT.

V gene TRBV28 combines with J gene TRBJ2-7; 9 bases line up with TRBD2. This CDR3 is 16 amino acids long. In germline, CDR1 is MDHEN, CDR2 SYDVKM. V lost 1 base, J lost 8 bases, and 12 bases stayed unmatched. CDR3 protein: CASSLLGLAGPSKQYF. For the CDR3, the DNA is TGTGCCAGCAGTTTATTAGGGCTAGCGGGACCCTCCAAGCAGTACTTC.

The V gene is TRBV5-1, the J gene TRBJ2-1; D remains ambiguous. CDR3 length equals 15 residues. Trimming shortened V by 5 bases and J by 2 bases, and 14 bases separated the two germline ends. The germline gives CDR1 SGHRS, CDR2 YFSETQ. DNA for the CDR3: TGCGCCAGCAGGACAACAGTACTCACCTACAATGAGCAGTTCTTC. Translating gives CASRTTVLTYNEQFF.

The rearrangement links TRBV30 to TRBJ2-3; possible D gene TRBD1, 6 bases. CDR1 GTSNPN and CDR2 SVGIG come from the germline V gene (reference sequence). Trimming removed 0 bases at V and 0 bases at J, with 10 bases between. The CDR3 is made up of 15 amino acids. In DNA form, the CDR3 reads TGTGCCTGGAGTGTTCCGGGACATAGCACAGATACGCAGTATTTT. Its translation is CAWSVPGHSTDTQYF. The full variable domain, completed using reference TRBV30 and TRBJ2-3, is SQTIHQWPATLVQPVGSPLSLECTVEGTSNPNLYWYRQAAGRGLQLLFYSVGIGQISSEVPQNLSASRPQDRQFILSSKKLLLSDSGFYLCAWSVPGHSTDTQYFGPGTRLTVL.